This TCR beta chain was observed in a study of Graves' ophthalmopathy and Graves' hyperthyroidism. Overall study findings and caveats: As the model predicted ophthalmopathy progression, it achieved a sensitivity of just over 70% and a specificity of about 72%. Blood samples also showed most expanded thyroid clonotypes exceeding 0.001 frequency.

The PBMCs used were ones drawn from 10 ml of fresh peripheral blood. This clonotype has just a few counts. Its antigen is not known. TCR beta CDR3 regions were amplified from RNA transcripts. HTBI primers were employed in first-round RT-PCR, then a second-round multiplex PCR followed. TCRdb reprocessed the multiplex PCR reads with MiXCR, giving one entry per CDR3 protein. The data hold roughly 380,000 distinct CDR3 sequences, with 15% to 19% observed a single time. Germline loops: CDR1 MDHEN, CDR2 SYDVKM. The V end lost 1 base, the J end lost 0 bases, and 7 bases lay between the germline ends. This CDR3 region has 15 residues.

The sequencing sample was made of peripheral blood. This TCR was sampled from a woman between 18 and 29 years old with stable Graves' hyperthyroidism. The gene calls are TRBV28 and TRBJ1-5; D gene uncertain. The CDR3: CASSLSLNSNQPQHF. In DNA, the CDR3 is TGTGCCAGCAGTTTATCTCTCAATAGCAATCAGCCCCAGCATTTT.